The 21 T cell receptor beta chains presented below share a single source sample, sequenced in a study of cytomegalovirus exposure and HLA in healthy donors. Primers included in the PCR were 60 Vbeta and 13 Jbeta primers. Profiling relied on immunoSEQ multiplex PCR, and the TCRdb table lists in-frame clones only, not all of them. The sample comprises roughly 110,000 clones, about 64% of which are singletons, and less than 3.5% rests with the top ten. Material for sequencing was PBMCs. All receptors come from a female donor in good health and CMV-seronegative.

This clone was observed a single time. This chain links TRBV28 with TRBJ2-7, with 14 positions matching TRBD2. V dropped 2 bases and J dropped 2; count of bases not matched to a gene: 11. CDR1 is MDHEN and CDR2 is SYDVKM in the germline V gene. The CDR3 runs 19 residues. The CDR3 loop reads CASSLALTGTSGRPYEQYF. For the CDR3, the DNA is TGTGCCAGCAGTTTAGCCCTCACAGGGACTAGCGGGAGACCCTACGAGCAGTACTTC. Full variable domain (missing parts from reference TRBV28 and TRBJ2-7): DVKVTQSSRYLVKRTGEKVFLECVQDMDHENMFWYRQDPGLGLRLIYFSYDVKMKEKGDIPEGYSVSREKKERFSLILESASTNQTSMYLCASSLALTGTSGRPYEQYFGPGTRLTVT.

The gene calls are TRBV30 and TRBJ2-1, with 7 bases lining up with TRBD1. CDR1 GTSNPN and CDR2 SVGIG come from the germline V gene (reference sequence). CDR3 size: 14 residues. The trim removed 7 bases at V and 4 bases at J, leaving 10 bases unmatched. The CDR3 coding sequence is TGTGCCTCTAACAGGGGCCCGGGGTACAATGAGCAGTTCTTC. Translated, it gives CASNRGPGYNEQFF.

The chain carries TRBV6-5 and TRBJ2-7; TRBD2 matches at 7 bases. Germline CDR1 reads MNHEY; CDR2 reads SVGAGI. With V trimmed by 2 bases and J by 0 bases, 4 bases remained unmatched. This CDR3 spans 15 amino acids. CDR3: CASSYIAGDSYEQYF. CDR3 DNA: TGTGCCAGCAGTTACATCGCGGGAGACTCCTACGAGCAGTACTTC.

The chain links TRBV5-4 to TRBJ2-3, with 11 bases aligning to TRBD1. Germline V CDR1 and CDR2: SGHNT, YYREEE (reference sequence). CDR3 length: 14 amino acids. Trimming took 4 bases from V and 5 from J; bases not matched to a gene: 3. This CDR3 reads CASSPGQGGDTQYF. The CDR3 nucleotides read TGTGCCAGCAGCCCGGGACAGGGGGGAGATACGCAGTATTTT.

The genes are TRBV13 and TRBJ2-5; 8 bases map to TRBD1. This CDR3 is built from 15 residues. Germline-derived CDR1 and CDR2 are PRHDT and FYEKMQ (reference sequence). V was clipped by 5 bases and J by 1 base; unmatched bases: 6. In DNA form, the CDR3 reads TGTGCCAGCAGCCCCCCCGGGACAGGCCAAGAGACCCAGTACTTC. This sequence encodes CASSPPGTGQETQYF.

The V gene is TRBV14, the J gene TRBJ2-5, with 10 bases fitting TRBD2. Trimming took 4 bases from V and 5 from J; bases not matched to a gene: 7. The germline V gene has CDR1 SGHDN and CDR2 FVKESK. This CDR3 has 15 amino acids. The chain's CDR3 is CASSLRSGRGETQYF. The CDR3 nucleotides are TGTGCCAGCAGCCTTCGAAGCGGGAGGGGCGAGACCCAGTACTTC.

V is TRBV7-2 and J is TRBJ2-7, with D perhaps TRBD2 (5 bases). Germline loops: CDR1 SGHTA, CDR2 FQGNSA. V was cut by 2 bases and J by 3 bases, with 11 bases left in between. The CDR3 is 14 residues long. The DNA for the CDR3 is TGTGCCAGCAGCTTATCCCCGGACTTCTACGAGCAGTACTTC. This codes for CASSLSPDFYEQYF.

The sample holds one count of this clone. The gene calls are TRBV2 and TRBJ2-1; 7 bases are a match to TRBD1. This CDR3 has 13 amino acids. V trimming: 6 bases; J trimming: 7 bases; junction bases outside the gene matches: 6. Germline V gives CDR1 SNHLY, CDR2 FYNNEI. CDR3 amino acids: CASRGDSENEQFF. CDR3 nucleotide sequence: TGTGCCAGCAGGGGGGACAGTGAGAATGAGCAGTTCTTC.

The chain carries TRBV27 and TRBJ2-2, with 8 bases lining up with TRBD2. There are 15 residues in the CDR3. Germline CDR1 MNHEY, CDR2 SMNVEV (reference sequence). J gave up 7 bases and V 6 bases, and 10 bases lay outside the gene matches. The CDR3 here is CASRRWAGGIGELFF. CDR3 bases: TGTGCCAGCAGGAGGTGGGCGGGAGGCATCGGGGAGCTGTTTTTT.

The V call is TRBV5-1, the J call TRBJ1-1; D is undetermined. V was pared by 4 bases and J by 1 base, with 5 bases between. CDR1 and CDR2 from the germline V gene are SGHRS and YFSETQ. CDR3 length: 12 amino acids. The CDR3 spells CASSPGNTEAFF. In nucleotides, the CDR3 is TGCGCCAGCAGCCCAGGGAACACTGAAGCTTTCTTT. The entire variable domain, with the rest obtained from reference TRBV5-1 and TRBJ1-1, is as follows: KAGVTQTPRYLIKTRGQQVTLSCSPISGHRSVSWYQQTPGQGLQFLFEYFSETQRNKGNFPGRFSGRQFSNSRSEMNVSTLELGDSALYLCASSPGNTEAFFGQGTRLTVV.

This clone was detected only once. The V call is TRBV9, the J call TRBJ1-4, with D hard to call. V lost 0 bases and J 4 bases, leaving 10 bases between the germline ends. Germline V lookup: CDR1 SGDLS, CDR2 YYNGEE. CDR3 length: 15 residues. Here the CDR3 reads CASSVGGEHNEKLFF. DNA of the CDR3: TGTGCCAGCAGCGTAGGAGGCGAGCATAATGAAAAACTGTTTTTT. The full variable domain, its missing parts supplied by reference TRBV9 and TRBJ1-4, is DSGVTQTPKHLITATGQRVTLRCSPRSGDLSVYWYQQSLDQGLQFLIQYYNGEERAKGNILERFSAQQFPDLHSELNLSSLELGDSALYFCASSVGGEHNEKLFFGSGTQLSVL.

V is TRBV27 and J is TRBJ1-2, with D tentatively TRBD1 (6 bases). This CDR3 spans 13 amino acids. CDR1 and CDR2 from the germline V gene are MNHEY and SMNVEV (reference sequence). Between the trimmed V and J ends, which lost 5 bases and 2 bases, there was a span of 9 bases. CDR3 in DNA: TGTGCCAGCAGTGTAAGGGGGAACTATGGCTACACCTTC. This translates into CASSVRGNYGYTF.

This clone came up a few times. This rearrangement joins TRBV19 to TRBJ2-3; D is ambiguous. The V end lost 5 bases, the J end lost 6 bases, and 12 bases lay between the germline ends. Germline-derived CDR1 and CDR2 are LNHDA and SQIVND (reference sequence). The CDR3 loop spans 13 amino acids. The CDR3 region has the DNA TGTGCCAGTAGTTCCCCCTCCGTTGATACGCAGTATTTT. It codes for CASSSPSVDTQYF.

V is TRBV29-1 and J is TRBJ2-5, with 10 nucleotides matching TRBD1. Germline loops: CDR1 SQVTM, CDR2 ANQGSEA. The CDR3 is made up of 15 amino acids. V trimming: 3 bases; J trimming: 7 bases; junction bases outside the gene matches: 11. This CDR3 is CSVESDRGLDGTQYF. DNA of the CDR3: TGCAGCGTTGAGTCCGACAGGGGGCTTGATGGGACCCAGTACTTC.

The genes are TRBV28 and TRBJ1-5; no reliable D call. The ends were cut back, 6 bases at V and 0 bases at J, with 12 bases in the middle. The CDR3 contains 15 residues. The germline V gene encodes CDR1 MDHEN and CDR2 SYDVKM. The CDR3 region is CASSPALNSNQPQHF. As DNA, the CDR3 is TGTGCCAGCAGCCCTGCGCTCAATAGCAATCAGCCCCAGCATTTT.

V and J are TRBV19 and TRBJ1-1, with D unresolved. V gave up 2 bases and J gave up 9 bases, with 7 bases separating them. The CDR3 runs to 11 residues. Germline CDR1 is LNHDA and CDR2 is SQIVND (reference sequence). CDR3 loop: CASSITVKAFF. CDR3 in DNA: TGTGCCAGTAGTATAACTGTCAAAGCTTTCTTT.

This chain links TRBV9 with TRBJ2-7; 15 positions match TRBD2. The CDR3 is made up of 17 amino acids. Germline assignment: CDR1 SGDLS and CDR2 YYNGEE. V was clipped by 4 bases and J by 7 bases; unmatched bases: 12. The CDR3 region is CASSFGLAGGLSVEQYF. CDR3 nucleotide sequence: TGTGCCAGCAGCTTCGGACTAGCGGGAGGGCTATCGGTTGAGCAGTACTTC.

The CDR3 nucleotides read TGTGCCAGCAGTAGGAGAGGGGGCGAAGATACGCAGTATTTT. The encoded protein is CASSRRGGEDTQYF. This chain joins TRBV2 and TRBJ2-3, with 7 bases matching TRBD1. The CDR3 extends over 14 amino acids. Germline V lookup: CDR1 SNHLY, CDR2 FYNNEI. The junction had 7 bases not matched to a gene; V was cut back by 5 bases and J by 5 bases.

V and J are TRBV5-8 and TRBJ2-7; 8 positions agree with TRBD1. Germline trimming cut 1 base from V and 7 bases from J; bases unmatched to any gene: 10. The CDR3 is 15 amino acids. In germline, CDR1 is SGHTS, CDR2 YDEGEE. The CDR3 coding sequence is TGTGCCAGCAGCTTGAATAGGCAGGGGGCCGGGGAGCAGTACTTC. Amino acids: CASSLNRQGAGEQYF.

The chain recombines TRBV4-1 with TRBJ2-2; the match to TRBD1 covers 8 bases. This CDR3 is built from 18 residues. J was trimmed by 5 bases and V by 1 base; bases with no gene match: 12. Germline CDR1 reads MGHRA; CDR2 reads YSYEKL. The CDR3 here is CASSQVIAAGGLTGELFF. The CDR3 nucleotides read TGCGCCAGCAGCCAAGTTATAGCCGCAGGGGGCTTGACCGGGGAGCTGTTTTTT.

The chain uses TRBV19 and TRBJ2-7; D is uncertain. Trimming removed 1 base from V and 1 base from J, with 8 bases in between. The CDR3 runs to 14 residues. The germline CDR1 and CDR2 sequences are LNHDA and SQIVND (reference sequence). Here the CDR3 DNA reads TGTGCCAGTAGTATAGGCGATGCATCCTACGAGCAGTACTTC. Encoded protein: CASSIGDASYEQYF. The full variable domain, completed using reference TRBV19 and TRBJ2-7, is DGGITQSPKYLFRKEGQNVTLSCEQNLNHDAMYWYRQDPGQGLRLIYYSQIVNDFQKGDIAEGYSVSREKKESFPLTVTSAQKNPTAFYLCASSIGDASYEQYFGPGTRLTVT.